The 23 T cell receptor beta chains reported below all come from one sample, sequenced in a study of blood T cell repertoires in COVID-19. Clones were sequenced by immunoSEQ multiplex PCR, and TCRdb holds only the in-frame ones, with some missing. The table lists 30,000 to 50,000 clones, more than 80% of them singletons. The material sequenced was peripheral blood. The receptors were gathered from a man between 60 and 70 years old with acute or convalescent COVID-19.

The chain is built from TRBV10-3 and TRBJ2-1; 9 bases are a match to TRBD1. The ends lost 6 bases at V and 6 bases at J; junction bases unmatched: 6. CDR1 and CDR2 from the germline V gene are ENHRY and SYGVKD. This CDR3 contains 14 residues. CDR3 DNA: TGTGCCATCAGCGGCGACAGGGGGATCAATGAGCAGTTCTTC. Translation gives CAISGDRGINEQFF.

The chain is built from TRBV4-3 and TRBJ2-3; 8 nucleotides match TRBD2. The germline CDR1 and CDR2 sequences are LGHNA and YSLEER. The length of the CDR3 is 16 residues. V shed 0 bases, J shed 0 bases, and the junction held 2 bases outside the gene matches. Written as DNA, the CDR3 is TGCGCCAGCAGCCAAGATGGACTAGCTAGCACAGATACGCAGTATTTT. Protein sequence: CASSQDGLASTDTQYF.

The chain has TRBV9 and TRBJ1-3; TRBD1 matches 7 bases. The CDR3 length is 16 residues. V was pared by 3 bases and J by 2 bases, with 8 bases of the junction left unmatched. CDR1 is SGDLS, CDR2 YYNGEE, per germline. CDR3: CASSALGQTTGNTIYF. In DNA, the CDR3 is TGTGCCAGCAGCGCTCTGGGACAGACAACTGGAAACACCATATATTTT.

This rearrangement joins TRBV4-3 to TRBJ1-6; weak D call: TRBD1 (5 bases). The CDR3 contains 18 residues. The V gene lost 0 bases and the J gene lost 0 bases, with 12 bases spanning the gap. The germline V gene has CDR1 LGHNA and CDR2 YSLEER. CDR3 sequence reads: CASSQEIWGRSYNSPLHF. CDR3 sequence (DNA): TGCGCCAGCAGCCAAGAGATCTGGGGCCGCTCCTATAATTCACCCCTCCACTTT.

The chain uses TRBV6-1 and TRBJ2-1; 10 positions match TRBD2. V lost 3 bases to trimming and J lost 7 bases; unmatched junction nucleotides: 6. Per the germline V gene, CDR1 is MNHNS and CDR2 is SASEGT. This CDR3 spans 15 amino acids. The CDR3 here is CASSEGGLARNEQFF. Here the CDR3 DNA reads TGTGCCAGCAGTGAGGGGGGACTAGCGAGGAATGAGCAGTTCTTC.

The chain carries TRBV5-1 and TRBJ1-1, with TRBD1 identical over 7 bases. Germline loops: CDR1 SGHRS, CDR2 YFSETQ. V lost 4 bases to trimming and J lost 2 bases; unmatched junction nucleotides: 8. This CDR3 has 15 amino acids. The CDR3 protein is CASSLLQGINTEAFF. The CDR3, as DNA: TGCGCCAGCAGCCTACTACAGGGGATTAACACTGAAGCTTTCTTT.

The J gene is TRBJ2-1, the V gene TRBV2, with D tentatively TRBD1 (5 bases). The CDR3 sequence is 13 residues long. Germline V CDR1 and CDR2: SNHLY, FYNNEI. V was pared by 3 bases and J by 10 bases, with 13 bases between. Here the CDR3 reads CASSDWQGGEQFF. In DNA, the CDR3 is TGTGCCAGCAGTGATTGGCAGGGCGGCGAGCAGTTCTTC. Complete variable domain (other parts from reference TRBV2 and TRBJ2-1): EPEVTQTPSHQVTQMGQEVILRCVPISNHLYFYWYRQILGQKVEFLVSFYNNEISEKSEIFDDQFSVERPDGSNFTLKIRSTKLEDSAMYFCASSDWQGGEQFFGPGTRLTVL.

This chain uses TRBV28 with TRBJ2-2; possibly TRBD1 for D (6 bases). V gave up 6 bases and J gave up 5 bases, with 7 bases separating them. The CDR3 contains 12 residues. Per germline, CDR1 MDHEN and CDR2 SYDVKM. In DNA, the CDR3 is TGTGCCAGCAGAACAGGGACCGGGGAGCTGTTTTTT. Its protein product is CASRTGTGELFF.

The rearrangement uses TRBV24-1 and TRBJ1-2; D is undetermined. In germline, CDR1 is KGHDR, CDR2 SFDVKD. CDR3 size: 13 residues. V lost 3 bases to trimming and J lost 4 bases, with 8 bases between them. CDR3 nucleotides: TGTGCCACCAGTGATCCCCAGTTCTATGGCTACACCTTC. This translates into CATSDPQFYGYTF.

The chain couples TRBV5-1 to TRBJ2-1; 9 nucleotides agree with TRBD2. The V gene's germline CDR1 is SGHRS and CDR2 YFSETQ. Trimming took 7 bases from V and 10 from J; bases not matched to a gene: 12. This CDR3 has 14 amino acids. The CDR3 sequence: CASARREGLGEQFF. The CDR3 coding sequence is TGCGCCAGCGCCCGGCGGGAGGGCCTCGGAGAGCAGTTCTTC. Filled out from reference TRBV5-1 and TRBJ2-1, the complete variable domain reads KAGVTQTPRYLIKTRGQQVTLSCSPISGHRSVSWYQQTPGQGLQFLFEYFSETQRNKGNFPGRFSGRQFSNSRSEMNVSTLELGDSALYLCASARREGLGEQFFGPGTRLTVL.

The gene calls are TRBV28 and TRBJ2-7; D not certain. CDR1 is MDHEN and CDR2 is SYDVKM in the germline V gene. CDR3 length: 13 residues. Trimming cost V 3 bases and J 2 bases, with 8 bases left between them. The CDR3 is CASSFSPAYEQYF. The CDR3 DNA is TGTGCCAGCAGTTTCTCCCCGGCCTACGAGCAGTACTTC.

This clone was recorded only once. V and J are TRBV5-1 and TRBJ2-3; D gene unclear. V was cut by 4 bases and J by 6 bases, with 15 bases left in between. CDR3 length: 14 amino acids. Per germline, CDR1 SGHRS and CDR2 YFSETQ. The CDR3 sequence is CASSPRSPGDTQYF. The DNA of the CDR3 is TGCGCCAGCAGCCCACGCTCGCCCGGGGATACGCAGTATTTT.

J is TRBJ2-1 and V is TRBV18; 10 bases are shared with TRBD1. This CDR3 comprises 15 residues. CDR1 and CDR2 (germline): KGHSH, LQKENI. J gave up 8 bases and V 3 bases, and 7 bases lay outside the gene matches. The CDR3 protein is CASSPPGQGDDEQFF. The CDR3 DNA is TGTGCCAGCTCACCCCCCGGACAGGGGGACGATGAGCAGTTCTTC.

CDR3: CASSSPRGTAFF. The CDR3 bases are TGTGCCAGCAGTTCTCCCAGGGGGACGGCTTTCTTT. J is TRBJ1-1 and V is TRBV6-2 or TRBV6-3, with 7 bases identical to TRBD1. The germline V gene has CDR1 MNHEY and CDR2 SVGEGT. V shed 4 bases and J 11 bases; nucleotides not matched to a gene: 7. The CDR3 totals 12 residues.

The chain links TRBV6-5 to TRBJ1-5; no definite D call. The CDR3 extends over 14 amino acids. Trimming took 5 bases from V and 3 from J, leaving 11 bases between them. Germline assignment: CDR1 MNHEY and CDR2 SVGAGI. The CDR3, as DNA: TGTGCCAGCAGTCCCGAGGGAACCAATCAGCCCCAGCATTTT. This translates into CASSPEGTNQPQHF.

The V call is TRBV19, the J call TRBJ1-6; TRBD1 might be the D (5 bases). The V gene's germline CDR1 is LNHDA and CDR2 SQIVND (reference sequence). The CDR3 consists of 15 residues. V dropped 7 bases and J dropped 10 bases, with 20 bases sitting between them. The CDR3 DNA follows: TGTGCCAGTACGCCGGGGGACGGCGCGAGGTCACCCCTCCACTTT. Its translation: CASTPGDGARSPLHF.

The rearrangement uses TRBV10-2 and TRBJ2-7; 9 positions match TRBD2. The trim removed 2 bases at V and 1 base at J, leaving 6 bases unmatched. Germline V gene sequence: CDR1 WSHSY, CDR2 SAAADI. The CDR3 is 16 residues long. CDR3 bases: TGCGCCAGCAGTGAGCCAGGACTAGCGAGATCCTACGAGCAGTACTTC. This sequence encodes CASSEPGLARSYEQYF.

The rearrangement uses TRBV5-1 and TRBJ2-3; TRBD2 matches at 7 bases. The CDR3 length is 17 residues. Trimming took 0 bases from V and 2 from J; bases not matched to a gene: 9. CDR1 and CDR2 from the germline V gene are SGHRS and YFSETQ. The CDR3 sequence is CASSLAASRGTTDTQYF. In nucleotides, the CDR3 is TGCGCCAGCAGCTTGGCCGCCTCGCGGGGGACCACAGATACGCAGTATTTT.

The chain combines TRBV12-5 with TRBJ2-5; no clear D. This CDR3 has 14 residues. Looked up from germline, CDR1 is LGHNT and CDR2 is FRNRAP. V lost 0 bases and J 5 bases, leaving 10 bases between the germline ends. CDR3 region: CASGLVTPGETQYF. DNA for the CDR3: TGTGCTAGTGGTTTGGTAACCCCAGGCGAGACCCAGTACTTC.

The V gene is TRBV7-2, the J gene TRBJ2-3, with 7 bases matching TRBD2. Germline V gives CDR1 SGHTA, CDR2 FQGNSA. With V trimmed by 5 bases and J by 1 base, 3 bases remained unmatched. This CDR3 has 14 amino acids. In DNA form, the CDR3 reads TGTGCCAGCAGCCCTCGGGGGGGCACAGATACGCAGTATTTT. Protein: CASSPRGGTDTQYF.

This clone showed up just once. The chain combines TRBV7-2 with TRBJ1-2; TRBD1 might be the D (6 bases). CDR3 length equals 13 residues. Deletions cut 9 bases from V and 8 bases from J, with 19 bases between. Germline lookup yields CDR1 SGHTA and CDR2 FQGNSA. The CDR3 coding sequence is TGTGCCAGTCGAGGGGGGGCGACGATCGGCTACACCTTC. Translated: CASRGGATIGYTF.

The V call is TRBV7-2, the J call TRBJ1-5; the D is unclear. Germline lookup yields CDR1 SGHTA and CDR2 FQGNSA. The length of the CDR3 is 13 residues. Trimming cost V 3 bases and J 5 bases, with 8 bases left between them. This CDR3 is CASSFQDHQPQHF. The CDR3 nucleotides are TGTGCCAGCAGCTTTCAGGATCATCAGCCCCAGCATTTT.

In its sample, this clone was seen a few times. The V and J genes are TRBV30 and TRBJ1-1; a weak D match, TRBD1 (6 bases). The germline CDR1 and CDR2 sequences are GTSNPN and SVGIG (reference sequence). The CDR3 has 14 amino acids. Deletions cut 4 bases from V and 2 bases from J, with 14 bases between. The CDR3 region is CAWTRQAINTEAFF. CDR3 DNA sequence: TGTGCCTGGACCCGACAGGCTATAAACACTGAAGCTTTCTTT.